This T cell receptor beta chain came from a study of blood T cell repertoires in COVID-19 (dated by TCRdb to about 2020). Regarding the research as a whole: Samples covering the acute and convalescent phases of COVID-19 were provided by collaborators in the United States, Italy and Spain. The material from the prospective study consisted of cDNA or gDNA derived from T cells, B-cell-depleted T cells, or PBMCs. Subjects who had been exposed to COVID-19, were actively infected with it, or had recovered from it provided the deeply sampled blood TCRbeta repertoires that made up the dataset. A freely available public database, intended as a resource for researchers studying the immune response to SARS-CoV-2, is where the repertoires were released. Samples were obtained from the ongoing ImmuneRACE study (first 160 participants) and from approximately 1,200 subjects provided by 6 global collaborators. Sample metadata almost always included a de-identified subject ID, COVID-19 status, age in years and sex. Where HLA class I and class II types were available, the types were taken from metadata supplied by the sample provider, not from assay-based typing.

TCRbeta CDR3 regions were amplified from genomic DNA by means of the immunoSEQ Assay, a bias-controlled multiplex PCR. In the authors' own workflow: Within the assay, amplification of reference gene primers was used to estimate how many nucleated cells each sample contained. To quantify the absolute abundance of each unique TCRbeta CDR3 rearrangement, sequence reads were collapsed and filtered. For each sample, productive Simpson clonality was calculated as the square root of Simpson's diversity index over productive rearrangements. TCRdb mirrors the immuneACCESS table, restricted to in-frame sequences. Some clones are absent from its copies; in checked studies, under half trace to an unresolved V gene, and the reason for the others is unknown. The V and J calls and the clone size are those of that table, but D and trimming were determined from the DNA. Within this sample are roughly 180,000 clones, with about 93% of them counted one time only. The top ten hold roughly 0.7% of the sample.

One collaborating source in Seattle enrolled patients during active infection and followed them longitudinally through the course of disease. Collaborating institutions collected whole blood in K2EDTA tubes following their own protocols. Collaborator samples were shipped for TCRbeta analysis as frozen whole blood, isolated PBMCs, or DNA extracted from either sample type. Here is what the overall study found, with its caveats: Clinical and demographic metadata were provided uncurated, with the amount varying by source and participant.

The CDR3 has 16 amino acids, counting the end cysteine and phenylalanine. Just the 48-base CDR3 DNA is kept, in frame starting at base 1. The germline V gene encodes CDR1 SGDLS and CDR2 YYNGEE. V is clipped by 0 bases and J by 4 bases, and the sequence between their germline boundaries is 14 bases long. Worth noting for this clone: It lacks a known antigen. Base-call qualities are not available, and no considerably larger clone is one nucleotide away.

Sequenced: peripheral blood. This receptor was obtained from a man younger than 40 with COVID-19, enrolled during active disease. The chain uses TRBV9 and TRBJ1-3; a tentative D call is TRBD1 (5 bases match). The CDR3 protein sequence reads: CASSVGGGSAGNTIYF. The nucleotide sequence is TGTGCCAGCAGCGTAGGGGGCGGCTCCGCGGGAAACACCATATATTTT.